Sequencing of this T cell receptor beta chain was carried out in a study of neurological immune-mediated disorders. CDR1 SGHDT and CDR2 YYEEEE come from the germline V gene. Unmatched junction bases numbered 4, after V lost 4 bases and J lost 1 base. The CDR3 contains 16 residues. Via MiXCR, TCRdb re-called the 5' RACE reads, giving one row per CDR3 protein. The table has tens of thousands of distinct CDR3 sequences, under 5% seen once; the top ten hold approximately 3.2%. The material sequenced was PBMCs. The chain couples TRBV5-6 to TRBJ2-2; 10 nucleotides agree with TRBD1. The source of this sequence is a woman between 45 and 65 years old with multiple sclerosis. CDR3 sequence (DNA): TGTGCCAGCAGCCTCCGGGACAGGGGGAACACCGGGGAGCTGTTTTTT. Translating gives CASSLRDRGNTGELFF.